The clone carrying this T cell receptor beta chain was counted between two and nine times. Its target is not known. This entry belongs to a study of T cell repertoires in cytomegalovirus infection. Study at large: HLA-B-restricted CMV epitopes that are well studied, plus recently identified HLA-C-restricted ones, were used by the study.

Germline V CDR1 and CDR2: LGHNT, FRNRAP. This CDR3 spans 16 amino acids. V was clipped by 6 bases and J by 8 bases; unmatched bases: 10. General study findings and limits: In two of eight donors, the top clonotype was HLA-C-restricted CMV-specific.

TCRdb fed the reads into MiXCR, producing one record per CDR3 protein. The table lists roughly 500,000 distinct CDR3 sequences, more than 30% of them singletons. The chain couples TRBV12-5 to TRBJ2-1; TRBD2 aligns across 13 bases. The TCR was taken from a human donor in good health (CMV status not recorded). Some clones in this sample may be carry-over from other donors' samples. Sequencing was performed on cultured PBMCs, taken from culture after CMV antigen stimulation. CDR3 nucleotides: TGTGCTAGTGGCCGGGGACTAGCGGGGACCCTCCATGAGCAGTTCTTC. Translation gives CASGRGLAGTLHEQFF. The full variable domain, rest sourced from reference TRBV12-5 and TRBJ2-1, is DARVTQTPRHKVTEMGQEVTMRCQPILGHNTVFWYRQTMMQGLELLAYFRNRAPLDDSGMPKDRFSAEMPDATLATLKIQPSEPRDSAVYFCASGRGLAGTLHEQFFGPGTRLTVL.